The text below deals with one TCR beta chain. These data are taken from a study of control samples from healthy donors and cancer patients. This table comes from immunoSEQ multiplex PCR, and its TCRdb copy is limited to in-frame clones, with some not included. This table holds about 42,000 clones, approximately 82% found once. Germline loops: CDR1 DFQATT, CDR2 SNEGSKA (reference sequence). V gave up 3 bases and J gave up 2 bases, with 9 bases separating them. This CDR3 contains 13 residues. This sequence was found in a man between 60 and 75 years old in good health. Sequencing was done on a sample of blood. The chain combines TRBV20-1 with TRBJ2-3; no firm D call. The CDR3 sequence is CSASRVNTDTQYF. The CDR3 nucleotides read TGCAGTGCTAGTAGGGTAAACACAGATACGCAGTATTTT.